These 28 T cell receptor beta chains originate from one sample sequenced in a study of blood T cell repertoires in COVID-19. Sequencing was performed with immunoSEQ multiplex PCR; in TCRdb, only in-frame clones are kept and a portion is missing. Found here are approximately 390,000 clones, over 75% of them singletons; the top ten hold over 2%. The specimen was PBMCs or T cells enriched from blood (not recorded which). These receptors were obtained from a woman aged 40 to 55 with acute COVID-19.

The chain combines TRBV5-5 with TRBJ2-7; 7 positions match TRBD1. Germline loops: CDR1 SGHKS, CDR2 YYEKEE (reference sequence). This CDR3 spans 13 amino acids. The trim removed 5 bases at V and 7 bases at J, leaving 9 bases unmatched. The CDR3 sequence: CASSDRVFSEQYF. The CDR3 DNA reads as TGTGCCAGCAGTGACAGGGTGTTTAGTGAGCAGTACTTC.

This clone was recorded once. The rearrangement uses TRBV20-1 and TRBJ2-5; 12 bases line up with TRBD2. This CDR3 comprises 15 residues. CDR1 and CDR2 from the germline V gene are DFQATT and SNEGSKA (reference sequence). Trimming removed 3 bases from V and 5 bases from J; junction bases left unmatched: 7. In DNA, the CDR3 is TGCAGTGCTAGTGATCTAGCGGGGGGGCACGAGACCCAGTACTTC. This sequence encodes CSASDLAGGHETQYF.

The chain combines TRBV27 with TRBJ1-2, with 10 bases that match TRBD1. The V segment lost 3 bases and the J segment 6 bases; nucleotides outside the gene matches: 4. Germline-derived CDR1 and CDR2 are MNHEY and SMNVEV (reference sequence). The CDR3 is made up of 14 amino acids. The CDR3 sequence: CASSLDRGSHGYTF. The CDR3 nucleotides are TGTGCCAGCAGTTTGGACAGGGGGTCCCATGGCTACACCTTC.

V usage is TRBV6-5 and J usage is TRBJ1-2; D not resolved. The germline CDR1 and CDR2 sequences are MNHEY and SVGAGI. The CDR3 contains 14 residues. Trimming pared 2 bases from V and 3 bases from J, leaving 10 bases between. The CDR3 DNA follows: TGTGCCAGCAGTTACCATAACGGAGACTATGGCTACACCTTC. It encodes CASSYHNGDYGYTF.

This chain links TRBV12-5 with TRBJ1-2; maybe TRBD1 (6 bases). The CDR3 consists of 12 residues. Germline V gene lookup returns CDR1 LGHNT and CDR2 FRNRAP. Deletions cut 4 bases from V and 3 bases from J, with 6 bases between. CDR3 loop: CASGYRDYGYTF. In nucleotides, the CDR3 is TGTGCTAGTGGTTACAGGGACTATGGCTACACCTTC.

About this clone itself: This could be a read error, since a much larger clone is one nucleotide away. This chain links TRBV27 with TRBJ2-7; the match to TRBD1 covers 9 bases. The CDR3 runs 17 residues. Trimming cost V 10 bases and J 2 bases; bases outside gene matches: 18. Per germline, CDR1 MNHEY and CDR2 SMNVEV (reference sequence). For the CDR3, the DNA is TGTGCCACCTTGCGGGGCAGGCCGGGACAGGGCGCCTACGAGCAGTACTTC. It specifies CATLRGRPGQGAYEQYF.

The chain is built from TRBV15 and TRBJ2-3; TRBD2 is a possible D gene (6 bases). Per the germline V gene, CDR1 is LNHNV and CDR2 is YYDKDF (reference sequence). V was cut by 8 bases and J by 5 bases, with 14 bases left in between. This CDR3 has 13 residues. The CDR3 bases are TGTGCCACCGGGGCGGAGGGGCTAGATACGCAGTATTTT. Protein sequence: CATGAEGLDTQYF.

V gene TRBV6-5 combines with J gene TRBJ1-2; the match to TRBD1 covers 7 bases. V trimming: 2 bases; J trimming: 2 bases; junction bases outside the gene matches: 8. The CDR3 extends over 16 amino acids. From germline, CDR1 is MNHEY and CDR2 SVGAGI. The CDR3 nucleotides are TGTGCCAGCAGTTACGCCCGTCCACAGGGGAACTATGGCTACACCTTC. Amino acids: CASSYARPQGNYGYTF.

The chain recombines TRBV5-1 with TRBJ1-6; D is uncertain. V lost 0 bases and J lost 9, with 10 bases in between. Germline V lookup: CDR1 SGHRS, CDR2 YFSETQ. The CDR3 has 14 amino acids. CDR3 bases: TGCGCCAGCAGCTTGGCCGGGGATAGTTCACCCCTCCACTTT. This translates into CASSLAGDSSPLHF.

This clone appeared a single time. The rearrangement uses TRBV12-3 or TRBV12-4 and TRBJ2-7; tentative D call: TRBD1 (6 bases). Trimming took off 1 base at V and 9 bases at J, with 10 bases between the two ends. The length of the CDR3 is 12 residues. The CDR3 is CASSLEGHLQYF. CDR3 coding DNA: TGTGCCAGCAGTTTAGAGGGACACTTGCAGTACTTC.

V gene TRBV5-5 combines with J gene TRBJ1-1; 8 nucleotides line up with TRBD1. CDR1 and CDR2 from the germline V gene are SGHKS and YYEKEE (reference sequence). The CDR3 has 15 residues. V lost 10 bases to trimming and J lost 0 bases; unmatched junction nucleotides: 11. The CDR3 coding sequence is TGTGCCGGCCACCAGGGGGCTAGTATGAACACTGAAGCTTTCTTT. Its translation: CAGHQGASMNTEAFF.

The V gene is TRBV6-1, the J gene TRBJ1-1, with TRBD1 matching over 7 bases. Germline V gene sequence: CDR1 MNHNS, CDR2 SASEGT. Trimming at V came to 2 bases and at J to 3 bases, leaving 6 bases not matched to a gene. The CDR3 contains 15 residues. The CDR3 loop reads CASSEYWDSHTEAFF. Here the CDR3 DNA reads TGTGCCAGCAGTGAATATTGGGACAGTCACACTGAAGCTTTCTTT.

The gene calls are TRBV2 and TRBJ1-1; D gene uncertain. Trimming stripped 8 bases from V and 2 bases from J, with 15 bases between. The CDR3 is made up of 14 amino acids. Germline CDR1 is SNHLY and CDR2 is FYNNEI. For the CDR3, the DNA is TGTGCCAGCGAGCCCCCAACGGTAAACACTGAAGCTTTCTTT. Translating gives CASEPPTVNTEAFF.

V and J are TRBV12-3 or TRBV12-4 and TRBJ1-2; TRBD1 might be the D (5 bases). V lost 5 bases, J lost 8 bases, and 15 bases lay in between. This CDR3 contains 13 residues. The DNA for the CDR3 is TGTGCCAGCAGTGCCTGGGAGGGGAAAGGCTACACCTTC. Translated, it gives CASSAWEGKGYTF.

The chain has TRBV5-8 and TRBJ1-6; TRBD1 matches 9 bases. Trimming took 0 bases from V and 1 from J; bases not matched to a gene: 2. The V gene's germline CDR1 is SGHTS and CDR2 YDEGEE. The CDR3 loop spans 17 amino acids. CDR3 DNA sequence: TGTGCCAGCAGCTTGGACAGGGGGCTTTCCTATAATTCACCCCTCCACTTT. Its protein is CASSLDRGLSYNSPLHF.

The chain links TRBV4-1 to TRBJ2-7; a weak D match, TRBD1 (5 bases). This CDR3 comprises 14 residues. Germline V gene lookup returns CDR1 MGHRA and CDR2 YSYEKL. V dropped 0 bases and J dropped 3 bases, with 9 bases sitting between them. CDR3 bases: TGCGCCAGCAGCCAAGAAAGGGGAATCTACGAGCAGTACTTC. Its translation is CASSQERGIYEQYF.

This rearrangement joins TRBV2 to TRBJ1-5; D is possibly TRBD1 (5 bases). Trimming shortened V by 4 bases and J by 6 bases, and 10 bases separated the two germline ends. Germline V lookup: CDR1 SNHLY, CDR2 FYNNEI. This CDR3 comprises 13 residues. The CDR3 coding sequence is TGTGCCAGCAGTGTTAGGGGCGGTCAGCCCCAGCATTTT. Protein product: CASSVRGGQPQHF.

The rearrangement uses TRBV7-2 and TRBJ2-5; 11 nucleotides align to TRBD1. V was pared by 4 bases and J by 4 bases, with 5 bases of the junction left unmatched. CDR1 SGHTA and CDR2 FQGNSA come from the germline V gene. The CDR3 has 15 residues. The CDR3 region has the DNA TGTGCCAGCAGCTGGGGACAGGGGGAGGGAGAGACCCAGTACTTC. Translation: CASSWGQGEGETQYF. Supplemented by reference TRBV7-2 and TRBJ2-5, the full variable domain reads GAGVSQSPSNKVTEKGKDVELRCDPISGHTALYWYRQSLGQGLEFLIYFQGNSAPDKSGLPSDRFSAERTGGSVSTLTIQRTQQEDSAVYLCASSWGQGEGETQYFGPGTRLLVL.

The chain carries TRBV13 and TRBJ1-3, with D maybe TRBD1 (5 bases). Germline loops: CDR1 PRHDT, CDR2 FYEKMQ (reference sequence). The CDR3 runs to 13 residues. V was cut by 4 bases and J by 6 bases, with 10 bases left in between. The CDR3 loop is CASSYWGENTIYF. Written as DNA, the CDR3 is TGTGCCAGCAGCTACTGGGGGGAAAACACCATATATTTT. Full variable domain (outside the CDR3, taken from reference TRBV13 and TRBJ1-3): AAGVIQSPRHLIKEKRETATLKCYPIPRHDTVYWYQQGPGQDPQFLISFYEKMQSDKGSIPDRFSAQQFSDYHSELNMSSLELGDSALYFCASSYWGENTIYFGEGSWLTVV.

This clone was observed once. V and J are TRBV5-8 and TRBJ1-6, with TRBD1 as a possible D gene (5 bases). The CDR3 length is 14 residues. V lost 5 bases and J lost 7, with 13 bases in between. Per the germline V gene, CDR1 is SGHTS and CDR2 is YDEGEE. The DNA of the CDR3 is TGTGCCAGCAGGAGAGACAGTTTAAATTCACCCCTCCACTTT. This codes for CASRRDSLNSPLHF.

For this clone: The sample holds other DNA sequences that translate to the same CDR3. This chain links TRBV18 with TRBJ1-5; TRBD1 matches 8 bases. This CDR3 region has 14 residues. J was trimmed by 6 bases and V by 3 bases; bases with no gene match: 4. Germline V CDR1 and CDR2: KGHSH, LQKENI. The CDR3 is CASSPTGAVQPQHF. The CDR3 nucleotides read TGTGCCAGCTCACCGACAGGGGCTGTTCAGCCCCAGCATTTT.

This clone was counted only a few times. V and J are TRBV5-1 and TRBJ1-3, with 9 bases matching TRBD1. Germline values: CDR1 SGHRS, CDR2 YFSETQ. CDR3 length: 15 residues. Trimming at V came to 2 bases and at J to 4 bases, leaving 4 bases not matched to a gene. The CDR3 nucleotides are TGCGCCAGCAGCTTATCCGGGACAGGGGGAAACACCATATATTTT. It encodes CASSLSGTGGNTIYF.

This rearrangement joins TRBV5-5 to TRBJ1-4; tentatively, D is TRBD1 (5 bases). Germline V lookup: CDR1 SGHKS, CDR2 YYEKEE (reference sequence). V dropped 0 bases and J dropped 3 bases, with 12 bases sitting between them. The CDR3 consists of 16 residues. CDR3 loop: CASSLAGVRANEKLFF. DNA of the CDR3: TGTGCCAGCAGCTTGGCCGGCGTCAGGGCTAATGAAAAACTGTTTTTT.

The chain carries TRBV30 and TRBJ1-1, with TRBD1 identical over 7 bases. J lost 3 bases, V lost 3 bases, and 4 bases had no gene match. Germline V gene data show CDR1 as GTSNPN and CDR2 as SVGIG (reference sequence). This CDR3 region has 13 residues. The CDR3 loop reads CAWRTTGDTEAFF. Here the CDR3 DNA reads TGTGCCTGGAGGACAACAGGGGACACTGAAGCTTTCTTT. The full variable domain, its missing parts supplied by reference TRBV30 and TRBJ1-1, is SQTIHQWPATLVQPVGSPLSLECTVEGTSNPNLYWYRQAAGRGLQLLFYSVGIGQISSEVPQNLSASRPQDRQFILSSKKLLLSDSGFYLCAWRTTGDTEAFFGQGTRLTVV.

This chain uses TRBV29-1 with TRBJ1-1, with a possible D match to TRBD1 (5 bases). Germline lookup yields CDR1 SQVTM and CDR2 ANQGSEA. The CDR3 has 14 residues. Trimming took 4 bases from V and 3 from J, leaving 15 bases between them. CDR3 sequence: CSVASTGGDTEAFF. Written as DNA, the CDR3 is TGCAGCGTTGCCTCTACGGGGGGTGACACTGAAGCTTTCTTT.

CDR3 DNA sequence: TGTGCCATCAGACCGGGACAGACCTACGAGCAGTACTTC. It codes for CAIRPGQTYEQYF. The chain recombines TRBV10-3 with TRBJ2-7, with TRBD1 matching 7 bases. The CDR3 has 13 residues. Germline V gene lookup returns CDR1 ENHRY and CDR2 SYGVKD. V was pared by 6 bases and J by 2 bases, with 4 bases of the junction left unmatched.

The genes are TRBV5-6 and TRBJ1-6, with 7 nucleotides matching TRBD1. The CDR3 consists of 16 residues. Germline lookup yields CDR1 SGHDT and CDR2 YYEEEE. Unmatched junction bases numbered 5, after V lost 0 bases and J lost 5 bases. CDR3 residues: CASSLETGTDNSPLHF. The CDR3 bases are TGTGCCAGCAGCTTGGAGACAGGGACTGATAATTCACCCCTCCACTTT.

This clone showed up just a few times. Written as DNA, the CDR3 is TGTGCCAGCAGCTTAGTCGGGGGGAGGGCCGAGCAGTACTTC. As protein: CASSLVGGRAEQYF. The genes are TRBV7-2 and TRBJ2-7, with 7 bases that match TRBD2. With V trimmed by 1 base and J by 6 bases, 6 bases remained unmatched. Germline V gene sequence: CDR1 SGHTA, CDR2 FQGNSA. This CDR3 is built from 14 residues.